This entry concerns a single T cell receptor beta chain. Its antigen remains unknown. These data are taken from a study of PD-L1 blockade in urothelial cancer. For the study at large: Patients had been given 0 to 3 earlier chemotherapy regimens. Study results and limitations: Having blood TCR clonality under the median before treatment predicted better survival. Tumor-linked clones in blood grew more by 3 weeks in durable-benefit patients.

As to time point: pretreatment peripheral blood. CDR1 and CDR2 (germline): SEHNR, FQNEAQ (reference sequence). The V gene end was trimmed by 3 bases and the J gene end by 8 bases; junction bases not matched to a gene: 5. There are 14 residues in the CDR3. Each PCR received spiked synthetic TCR analog templates. This table comes from immunoSEQ multiplex PCR, and its TCRdb copy is limited to in-frame clones, with some not included. The sample lists more than 75,000 clones; around 84% were seen once. Specimen: PBMCs, collected around atezolizumab (anti-PD-L1) treatment. The TCR sequence derives from a man between 60 and 75 years old with urothelial cancer. J is TRBJ1-4 and V is TRBV7-9; 8 nucleotides line up with TRBD1. The CDR3 region is CASSLGQAREKLFF. CDR3 DNA sequence: TGTGCCAGCAGCTTGGGACAGGCGAGAGAAAAACTGTTTTTT.